Below are 15 T cell receptor beta chains sequenced from a single sample in a study of T-cell reconstitution after alpha-beta-depleted transplantation in children. The library targeted TCRbeta and was prepared with unique molecular identifiers. Each CDR3 protein gets one entry after TCRdb re-called the PCR reads with MiXCR. The sample yields approximately 230,000 distinct CDR3 sequences, more than 20% seen once. The sample here was PBMCs, taken before TCRalphabeta/CD19-depleted stem cell transplant. The receptor source for this set is a girl aged 2 to 10 with Fanconi anemia, due to receive a stem cell transplant.

This clonotype has at least ten counts. The chain combines TRBV12-3 or TRBV12-4 with TRBJ2-1, with 11 bases matching TRBD2. The CDR3 runs 17 residues. V lost 2 bases to trimming and J lost 8 bases; unmatched junction nucleotides: 11. Written as DNA, the CDR3 is TGTGCCAGCAGTTTACGGGTGGGTACTAGCGGGAGAGATGAGCAGTTCTTC. Translation: CASSLRVGTSGRDEQFF.

The chain carries TRBV3-1 and TRBJ1-4; D gene unclear. The CDR3 runs 14 residues. The V end was cut by 2 bases, the J end by 0 bases, with 4 bases between. CDR1 and CDR2 (germline): LGHDT, YNNKEL (reference sequence). CDR3 coding DNA: TGTGCCAGCAGCCAATATGCAACTAATGAAAAACTGTTTTTT. This gives the protein CASSQYATNEKLFF.

This rearrangement joins TRBV6-2 or TRBV6-3 to TRBJ2-7; no reliable D call. V dropped 6 bases and J dropped 7 bases, with 13 bases sitting between them. Germline values: CDR1 MNHEY, CDR2 SVGEGT. The CDR3 loop spans 12 amino acids. CDR3 DNA sequence: TGTGCCAGCAGGGAAGGCTCGTGGGAGCAGTACTTC. Its protein is CASREGSWEQYF.

Many counts were recorded for this clonotype. The chain uses TRBV29-1 and TRBJ2-1, with D possibly TRBD1 on 6 matching bases. CDR1 is SQVTM, CDR2 ANQGSEA, per germline. This CDR3 is built from 14 residues. Trimming took off 3 bases at V and 5 bases at J, with 14 bases between the two ends. The CDR3 DNA follows: TGCAGCGTTGAGTGGGACACGGAAGACAATGAGCAGTTCTTC. Protein: CSVEWDTEDNEQFF.

The rearrangement links TRBV29-1 to TRBJ2-7; 8 bases line up with TRBD1. Germline V gives CDR1 SQVTM, CDR2 ANQGSEA. The length of the CDR3 is 15 residues. J was trimmed by 5 bases and V by 4 bases; bases with no gene match: 13. CDR3 protein: CSVVRILDRAHEQYF. In DNA form, the CDR3 reads TGCAGCGTTGTCCGTATACTGGACAGGGCCCACGAGCAGTACTTC.

This clonotype was observed a handful of times. The CDR3 reads CASSYDVASYTGELFF. The CDR3 DNA reads TGTGCCAGCAGTTACGACGTAGCCTCGTACACCGGGGAGCTGTTTTTT. This chain uses TRBV6-5 with TRBJ2-2; D is uncertain. V lost 2 bases and J lost 3, with 13 bases in between. Per the germline V gene, CDR1 is MNHEY and CDR2 is SVGAGI. There are 16 residues in the CDR3.

The genes are TRBV6-1 and TRBJ2-3; weak D call: TRBD1 (5 bases). The V and J ends lost 6 bases and 3 bases respectively, with 10 bases between them. CDR1 and CDR2 from the germline V gene are MNHNS and SASEGT. This CDR3 region has 13 residues. The CDR3 DNA sequence: TGTGCCAGCAGACAACGACAGACAGATACGCAGTATTTT. Translating it yields CASRQRQTDTQYF.

This clonotype was recorded once. For the CDR3, the DNA is TGCAGCGTTGAAGGACTAGCGGGAGGGAACCAAGAGACCCAGTACTTC. It yields the protein CSVEGLAGGNQETQYF. The rearrangement joins TRBV29-1 to TRBJ2-5; 14 nucleotides line up with TRBD2. V shed 1 base and J 0 bases; nucleotides not matched to a gene: 1. CDR1 SQVTM and CDR2 ANQGSEA come from the germline V gene. The CDR3 is 16 amino acids.

This clonotype was seen at least ten times. J is TRBJ1-1 and V is TRBV6-5; TRBD1 matches 9 bases. Germline trimming cut 6 bases from V and 1 base from J; bases unmatched to any gene: 9. Germline V gene data show CDR1 as MNHEY and CDR2 as SVGAGI. This CDR3 is built from 16 residues. The CDR3 here is CASRVTPGQGNTEAFF. The CDR3 DNA follows: TGTGCCAGCAGAGTGACACCGGGACAGGGGAACACTGAAGCTTTCTTT.

This rearrangement joins TRBV20-1 to TRBJ2-3, with TRBD2 matching over 11 bases. Germline values: CDR1 DFQATT, CDR2 SNEGSKA (reference sequence). The CDR3 sequence is 16 residues long. V lost 2 bases, J lost 2 bases, and 6 bases stayed unmatched. The CDR3 reads CSARIIAGGTTDTQYF. The DNA for the CDR3 is TGCAGTGCTAGAATAATAGCGGGGGGGACCACAGATACGCAGTATTTT.

This clonotype was seen many times. This sequence joins TRBV29-1 and TRBJ1-2; no clear D. The CDR3 totals 12 residues. Germline CDR1 and CDR2: SQVTM and ANQGSEA. CDR3 bases: TGCAGTGGACGGACGGTGAACTATGGCTACACCTTC. Translated: CSGRTVNYGYTF.

This clonotype appeared many times. CDR3 protein: CASSSTGLPRTQYF. CDR3 sequence (DNA): TGTGCCAGCAGTTCGACGGGGCTGCCACGGACCCAGTACTTC. The chain recombines TRBV12-3 or TRBV12-4 with TRBJ2-5; tentatively, D is TRBD1 or TRBD2 (5 bases each). The CDR3 is 14 amino acids. Trimming removed 4 bases at V and 7 bases at J, with 16 bases between.

This clonotype came up a few times. The chain combines TRBV20-1 with TRBJ2-1, with 13 positions matching TRBD2. This CDR3 has 13 residues. The germline V gene encodes CDR1 DFQATT and CDR2 SNEGSKA (reference sequence). V was pared by 5 bases and J by 8 bases, with 3 bases of the junction left unmatched. The CDR3 DNA follows: TGCAGTGCTGGGACTAGCGGGATCTATGAGCAGTTCTTC. As protein: CSAGTSGIYEQFF.

This clonotype was seen ten or more times. The chain carries TRBV21-1 and TRBJ2-6; the D segment call TRBD1 is taken from the table without a DNA check. TRBV21-1 is a pseudogene locus. This CDR3 spans 16 amino acids. CDR3 sequence (DNA): TGTGCCAGCAGGGGACAGCTAAGCTCTGGGGCCAACGTCCTGACTTTC. Amino acids: CASRGQLSSGANVLTF.

The rearrangement links TRBV28 to TRBJ1-3; 11 bases fit TRBD1. Germline trimming cut 4 bases from V and 4 bases from J; bases unmatched to any gene: 6. Germline V gives CDR1 MDHEN, CDR2 SYDVKM. This CDR3 is 16 amino acids long. The CDR3 region has the DNA TGTGCCAGCAGTTCCCCGGGACAGGGGGGAGGAAACACCATATATTTT. This sequence encodes CASSSPGQGGGNTIYF.